The rows below give T cell receptor beta chains drawn from one sample of a study of shared clonotypes between healthy human individuals. The protocol was immunoSEQ multiplex PCR, while the TCRdb copy is restricted to in-frame clones and leaves out a portion. This table has some 2,500,000 clones, roughly 93% appearing once. The sequenced sample was naive CD4+ T cells from PBMCs. The receptors were sampled from a young man in good health. Some clones in this sample may be carry-over from other donors' samples. Both conserved end residues are part of each CDR3. A D gene is named only where the DNA matches it firmly. The size field is filled for only some rows; it gives once, few, many or a size class.

V	size	J	D	DNA	CDR3
TRBV5-1	-	TRBJ2-1	TRBD2	TGCGCCAGCAGCTTGAGTACTAGCGGGAATGGGCGCGAGCAGTTCTTC	CASSLSTSGNGREQFF
TRBV11-2	-	TRBJ2-7	TRBD1	TGTGCCAGCAGCCTCACCGGACAGGGTGTTTCCTACGAGCAGTACTTC	CASSLTGQGVSYEQYF
TRBV6-5	-	TRBJ2-7	TRBD1	TGTGCCAGCAGCGAGACCGGGACAGCCCATTACTTC	CASSETGTAHYF
TRBV25-1	-	TRBJ2-7	-	TGTGCCAGCAGCCCGACAGGCTCCCGATTCGAGCAGTACTTC	CASSPTGSRFEQYF
TRBV5-1	-	TRBJ2-2	TRBD2	TGCGCCAGCAGCTTCATAGCGGGAGAGAACACCGGGGAGCTGTTTTTT	CASSFIAGENTGELFF
TRBV28	-	TRBJ1-2	-	TGTGCCAGCAGTTCCCCTGGGGGGGGCTCGGACTATGGCTACACCTTC	CASSSPGGGSDYGYTF
TRBV18	once	TRBJ2-1	-	TGTGCCAGCTCACCGATGCAGGGCTACAATGAGCAGTTCTTC	CASSPMQGYNEQFF
TRBV5-1	-	TRBJ2-1	-	TGCGCCAGCAGCTCAACGACCAACAATGAGCAGTTCTTC	CASSSTTNNEQFF
TRBV5-1	-	TRBJ2-1	-	TGCGCCAGCAGCTGGGGGGCAGGTGGTGATGAGCAGTTCTTC	CASSWGAGGDEQFF
TRBV28	-	TRBJ1-4	TRBD1	TGTGCCAGCAGTCGCACAGGGGGCGAGGGTGAAAAACTGTTTTTT	CASSRTGGEGEKLFF
TRBV19	-	TRBJ1-2	-	TGTGCCAGTAGTATCCCGGCGGGGAGGTCGAACTATGGCTACACCTTC	CASSIPAGRSNYGYTF
TRBV7-6	-	TRBJ2-1	-	TGTGCCAGCAGCTTTGGTGGTTTAGGGGGCTACAATGAGCAGTTCTTC	CASSFGGLGGYNEQFF
TRBV28	-	TRBJ2-3	TRBD1	TGTGCCAGCAGGTCGTTCCAGGGGGCTGGAGATACGCAGTATTTT	CASRSFQGAGDTQYF
TRBV15	-	TRBJ2-3	-	TGTGCCACCAGCAGAGATATTCGGACAACCCTTAGCACAGATACGCAGTATTTT	CATSRDIRTTLSTDTQYF
TRBV6-1	-	TRBJ2-3	-	TGTGCCAGCGCGAGACAGTACACAGATACGCAGTATTTT	CASARQYTDTQYF
TRBV29-1	-	TRBJ2-7	TRBD2	TGCAGCGTTGAAGAGTACAGCGGGAGCGGCGGGCAGTACTTC	CSVEEYSGSGGQYF
TRBV2	-	TRBJ1-4	-	TGTGCCAGCAGTGCGGCGGGGGTTACTAATGAAAAACTGTTTTTT	CASSAAGVTNEKLFF
TRBV5-1	-	TRBJ1-2	TRBD1	TGCGCCAGCAGCATTAGACAGGGGAAAGGCGGCTACACCTTC	CASSIRQGKGGYTF
TRBV18	-	TRBJ2-5	-	TGTGCCAGCAATAGGGAGACCCAGTACTTC	CASNRETQYF
TRBV27	-	TRBJ2-2	-	TGTGCCAGCAGTCCCGGGACGGTGAACACCGGGGAGCTGTTTTTT	CASSPGTVNTGELFF
TRBV2	-	TRBJ1-6	TRBD1	TGTGCCAGCAGTGAACGGGACAGCTATAATTCACCCCTCCACTTT	CASSERDSYNSPLHF
TRBV5-4	-	TRBJ1-2	-	TGTGCCAGCAGCTCTTACAAGAAGAACTATGGCTACACCTTC	CASSSYKKNYGYTF
TRBV28	-	TRBJ1-5	TRBD1	TGTGCCAGCAGTTTGAAAGGAGGAGGGGGCGGACAGCCCCAGCATTTT	CASSLKGGGGGQPQHF
TRBV6-1	-	TRBJ2-3	TRBD1	TGTGCCAGCAGTGAACCAGGGGGAGGCACAGATACGCAGTATTTT	CASSEPGGGTDTQYF
TRBV5-4	-	TRBJ2-1	-	TGTGCCAGCAGCTTGGCCGGGTACGAAGGGCAGTTCTTC	CASSLAGYEGQFF
TRBV5-5	-	TRBJ1-5	-	TGTGCCAGCAGCTTGTATGCAGGGGCTAATCAGCCCCAGCATTTT	CASSLYAGANQPQHF
TRBV10-1	-	TRBJ2-1	TRBD2	TGCGCCAGCAGTAGGACTAGCGGGGGAAACAATGAGCAGTTCTTC	CASSRTSGGNNEQFF
TRBV18	-	TRBJ2-5	-	TGTGCCAGCTCACCAGTTGGCCAAGAGACCCAGTACTTC	CASSPVGQETQYF
TRBV6-1	-	TRBJ1-2	-	TGTGCCAGCATCCTTGGACAAAGGGCCGACTATGGCTACACCTTC	CASILGQRADYGYTF